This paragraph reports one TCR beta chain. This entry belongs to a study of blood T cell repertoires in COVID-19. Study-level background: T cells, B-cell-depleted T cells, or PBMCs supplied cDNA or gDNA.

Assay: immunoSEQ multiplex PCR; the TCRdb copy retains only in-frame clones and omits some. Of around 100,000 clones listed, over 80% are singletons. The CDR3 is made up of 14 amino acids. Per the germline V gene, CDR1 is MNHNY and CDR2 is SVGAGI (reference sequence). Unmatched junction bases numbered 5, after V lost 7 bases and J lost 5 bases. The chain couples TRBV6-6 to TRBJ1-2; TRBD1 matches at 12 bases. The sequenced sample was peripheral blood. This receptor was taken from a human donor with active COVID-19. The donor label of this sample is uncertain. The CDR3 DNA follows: TGTGCCAGCACTATGGGACAGGGGGCGTATGGCTACACCTTC. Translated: CASTMGQGAYGYTF.